The 11 T cell receptor beta chains given below trace back to one sample, sequenced in a study of human T cells and chemical hapten exposure. The time point here: patch test 1, 2 weeks after DPC sensitization. Documented treatment: therapeutic diphenylcyclopropenone sensitization with weekly scalp DPC. Via MiXCR, TCRdb re-called the RACE reads, giving one row per CDR3 protein. The table includes around 340,000 distinct CDR3 sequences, 6% to 8.5% detected once. The sample was whole blood, taken in connection with sensitization to the hapten diphenylcyclopropenone (DPC). These receptors all come from a woman younger than 30 with alopecia areata. Some clones in this sample may be carry-over from other donors' samples.

This clonotype appeared a few times. The rearrangement uses TRBV28 and TRBJ2-3; TRBD2 is a possible D gene (5 bases). V was shortened by 6 bases and J by 0 bases, with 16 bases between the two germline ends. Germline assignment: CDR1 MDHEN and CDR2 SYDVKM. This CDR3 is built from 16 residues. The CDR3 DNA follows: TGTGCCAGCAGGAGGATTGAGGGATCTAGCACAGATACGCAGTATTTT. The encoded protein is CASRRIEGSSTDTQYF.

This clonotype was seen many times. The V call is TRBV5-1, the J call TRBJ2-5; 8 positions agree with TRBD1. The CDR3 covers 13 residues. Germline V gene sequence: CDR1 SGHRS, CDR2 YFSETQ. J lost 0 bases, V lost 7 bases, and 2 bases had no gene match. The chain's CDR3 is CASGTGDQETQYF. The CDR3 DNA sequence: TGCGCCAGCGGGACAGGAGACCAAGAGACCCAGTACTTC.

The chain has TRBV4-3 and TRBJ2-7, with a tentative D call TRBD2 (5 bases). V gave up 1 base and J gave up 0 bases, with 13 bases separating them. The CDR3 covers 16 residues. From germline, CDR1 is LGHNA and CDR2 YSLEER. CDR3 loop: CASSQGVVSGSYEQYF. The DNA for the CDR3 is TGCGCCAGCAGCCAAGGGGTGGTCAGCGGCTCCTACGAGCAGTACTTC.

This clonotype occurred many times. The rearrangement joins TRBV10-3 to TRBJ2-7; possibly TRBD1 for D (6 bases). The V gene's germline CDR1 is ENHRY and CDR2 SYGVKD. This CDR3 region has 14 residues. Trimming removed 10 bases from V and 0 bases from J, with 16 bases in between. The CDR3 DNA reads as TGTGCCACGATCCGGGACATCTCCTCCTACGAGCAGTACTTC. As protein: CATIRDISSYEQYF.

The chain combines TRBV4-3 with TRBJ1-6; the D is unclear. Germline V gene data show CDR1 as LGHNA and CDR2 as YSLEER. Trimming pared 0 bases from V and 0 bases from J, leaving 9 bases between. This CDR3 region has 17 residues. The CDR3: CASSQDPTSSYNSPLHF. The CDR3 DNA follows: TGCGCCAGCAGCCAAGATCCCACGAGCTCCTATAATTCACCCCTCCACTTT.

V gene TRBV11-2 combines with J gene TRBJ1-1; D unclear. The germline CDR1 and CDR2 sequences are SGHAT and FQNNGV. The CDR3 is 16 residues long. V lost 4 bases to trimming and J lost 1 base, with 16 bases between them. In DNA form, the CDR3 reads TGTGCCAGCAGCTCCTGGAGTCAAGACTCGAACACTGAAGCTTTCTTT. Amino acids: CASSSWSQDSNTEAFF.

The J gene is TRBJ1-2, the V gene TRBV11-2; 7 bases are shared with TRBD1. The CDR3 loop spans 15 amino acids. Germline-derived CDR1 and CDR2 are SGHAT and FQNNGV. With V trimmed by 5 bases and J by 1 base, 7 bases remained unmatched. CDR3 protein: CASSPWDSNNYGYTF. CDR3 DNA: TGTGCCAGCAGCCCATGGGACAGCAATAACTATGGCTACACCTTC.

This clonotype was recorded a few times. The chain employs TRBV2 and TRBJ2-3; D is uncertain. Trimming stripped 8 bases from V and 8 bases from J, with 17 bases between. CDR3 length: 13 amino acids. The germline CDR1 and CDR2 sequences are SNHLY and FYNNEI. In DNA, the CDR3 is TGTGCCAGCTTAGTAGACTCCGCTGCTACGCAGTATTTT. The encoded protein is CASLVDSAATQYF. The full variable domain, rest sourced from reference TRBV2 and TRBJ2-3, is EPEVTQTPSHQVTQMGQEVILRCVPISNHLYFYWYRQILGQKVEFLVSFYNNEISEKSEIFDDQFSVERPDGSNFTLKIRSTKLEDSAMYFCASLVDSAATQYFGPGTRLTVL.

This clonotype has more than one count but fewer than ten. The chain links TRBV7-9 to TRBJ2-5, with D possibly matching TRBD1 (5 bases). Germline V CDR1 and CDR2: SEHNR, FQNEAQ (reference sequence). CDR3 length: 14 amino acids. The V end was cut by 2 bases, the J end by 3 bases, with 10 bases between. DNA for the CDR3: TGTGCCAGCAGCTTATCAGGGATCAAAGAGACCCAGTACTTC. This encodes CASSLSGIKETQYF.

This clonotype has more than one count but fewer than ten. The chain links TRBV3-1 to TRBJ1-1, with D possibly TRBD1 on 5 matching bases. The CDR3 has 14 amino acids. Germline V CDR1 and CDR2: LGHDT, YNNKEL (reference sequence). V was shortened by 7 bases and J by 1 base, with 13 bases between the two germline ends. CDR3 sequence (DNA): TGTGCCAGCACCCGCTTCAGGGAGAACACTGAAGCTTTCTTT. Encoded protein: CASTRFRENTEAFF.

This clonotype has more than one count but fewer than ten. This sequence joins TRBV19 and TRBJ2-2; TRBD1 agrees at 9 bases. Germline CDR1 is LNHDA and CDR2 is SQIVND (reference sequence). The CDR3 totals 15 residues. Losses at the gene ends were 5 bases for V and 4 bases for J; bases not matched to a gene: 5. The CDR3 coding sequence is TGTGCCAGTAGTTCACAGGGGGCCGTCACCGGGGAGCTGTTTTTT. Amino acid sequence: CASSSQGAVTGELFF.